The 28 T cell receptor beta chains below come from one sample, sequenced in a study of T cells after somatic rescue of genetic block. Sequencing was performed with immunoSEQ multiplex PCR; in TCRdb, only in-frame clones are kept and a portion is missing. The sample yields approximately 65,000 clones, under 95% seen once. Sequenced: peripheral blood mononuclear cells (PBMCs). These TCRs come from a man between 35 and 55 years old.

The chain carries TRBV2 and TRBJ2-1; TRBD2 matches at 14 bases. Looked up from germline, CDR1 is SNHLY and CDR2 is FYNNEI. V was clipped by 6 bases and J by 2 bases; unmatched bases: 9. This CDR3 has 18 residues. DNA for the CDR3: TGTGCCAGCAGCCTCGGGACTAGCGGGAGTGAGGCCTACAATGAGCAGTTCTTC. Translated: CASSLGTSGSEAYNEQFF.

The chain has TRBV28 and TRBJ2-4, with 7 bases lining up with TRBD2. V gave up 8 bases and J gave up 9 bases; unmatched junction bases: 7. Germline assignment: CDR1 MDHEN and CDR2 SYDVKM. This CDR3 has 12 amino acids. CDR3: CASRTGGGIQYF. CDR3 nucleotide sequence: TGTGCCAGCCGGACGGGCGGGGGCATTCAGTACTTC.

The V gene is TRBV29-1, the J gene TRBJ2-2; possible D gene TRBD1, 6 bases. Trimming took off 7 bases at V and 0 bases at J, with 12 bases between the two ends. CDR3 length: 14 amino acids. Germline V gives CDR1 SQVTM, CDR2 ANQGSEA. The CDR3 protein is CSALDSPNTGELFF. In nucleotides, the CDR3 is TGCAGCGCACTGGACAGCCCGAACACCGGGGAGCTGTTTTTT.

The V and J genes are TRBV7-3 and TRBJ2-3; 9 bases align to TRBD2. Unmatched junction bases numbered 3, after V lost 4 bases and J lost 1 base. The CDR3 covers 15 residues. Looked up from germline, CDR1 is SGHTA and CDR2 is FQGTGA. The CDR3 nucleotides read TGTGCCAGCAGCTCAATAGCGGGGGGCACAGATACGCAGTATTTT. Translating it yields CASSSIAGGTDTQYF.

This chain links TRBV7-9 with TRBJ1-1; D remains ambiguous. The ends were cut back, 1 base at V and 4 bases at J, with 10 bases in the middle. Looked up from germline, CDR1 is SEHNR and CDR2 is FQNEAQ (reference sequence). The CDR3 runs 14 residues. CDR3 in amino acids: CASSLVISGTEAFF. CDR3 nucleotides: TGTGCCAGCAGCTTAGTGATAAGTGGCACTGAAGCTTTCTTT. The full variable domain, its missing parts supplied by reference TRBV7-9 and TRBJ1-1, is DTGVSQNPRHKITKRGQNVTFRCDPISEHNRLYWYRQTLGQGPEFLTYFQNEAQLEKSRLLSDRFSAERPKGSFSTLEIQRTEQGDSAMYLCASSLVISGTEAFFGQGTRLTVV.

The chain carries TRBV2 and TRBJ2-3; 7 nucleotides agree with TRBD1. The junction had 6 bases not matched to a gene; V was cut back by 6 bases and J by 0 bases. Germline-derived CDR1 and CDR2 are SNHLY and FYNNEI. The CDR3 has 15 amino acids. DNA of the CDR3: TGTGCCAGCAGAGAGGGGGCCTTTAGCACAGATACGCAGTATTTT. This encodes CASREGAFSTDTQYF.

The chain joins TRBV6-5 to TRBJ2-7, with D possibly being TRBD1 or TRBD2 (5 bases each). The length of the CDR3 is 15 residues. Germline V gene sequence: CDR1 MNHEY, CDR2 SVGAGI. V lost 2 bases and J lost 2, with 13 bases in between. In nucleotides, the CDR3 is TGTGCCAGCAGTTACGTAGGGACGGGTACCTACGAGCAGTACTTC. It translates to CASSYVGTGTYEQYF.

The chain has TRBV2 and TRBJ1-4; 7 bases map to TRBD1. Germline loops: CDR1 SNHLY, CDR2 FYNNEI. J was trimmed by 2 bases and V by 6 bases; bases with no gene match: 3. This CDR3 has 14 amino acids. The CDR3 loop reads CASRDRSTNEKLFF. CDR3 coding DNA: TGTGCCAGCAGGGACAGGTCGACTAATGAAAAACTGTTTTTT.

The chain recombines TRBV9 with TRBJ2-2; D gene unclear. Germline V lookup: CDR1 SGDLS, CDR2 YYNGEE. The CDR3 sequence is 16 residues long. Trimming shortened V by 0 bases and J by 6 bases, and 15 bases separated the two germline ends. Here the CDR3 DNA reads TGTGCCAGCAGCGTAGGCCTTATTTCGTCCCCCGGGGAGCTGTTTTTT. Residues: CASSVGLISSPGELFF. Drawing the rest from reference TRBV9 and TRBJ2-2, the complete variable domain is DSGVTQTPKHLITATGQRVTLRCSPRSGDLSVYWYQQSLDQGLQFLIQYYNGEERAKGNILERFSAQQFPDLHSELNLSSLELGDSALYFCASSVGLISSPGELFFGEGSRLTVL.

This chain uses TRBV7-5 with TRBJ2-6; the table's D gene call, TRBD1, was not cross checked with the DNA. TRBV7-5 is an annotated pseudogene. There are 17 residues in the CDR3. The CDR3 nucleotides are TGTGCCAGAAGGGCCGTATGTAGACAAAGTCGGGCCAACGTCCTGACTTTC. Its translation: CARRAVCRQSRANVLTF.

This sequence joins TRBV7-3 and TRBJ2-2, with D perhaps matching TRBD2 (5 bases). The germline CDR1 and CDR2 sequences are SGHTA and FQGTGA. Trimming left V 1 base short and J 0 bases short, with 12 bases between. The CDR3 is made up of 17 amino acids. The CDR3 protein is CASSLSGGIANTGELFF. CDR3 nucleotides: TGTGCCAGCAGCTTAAGTGGAGGCATCGCGAACACCGGGGAGCTGTTTTTT. Using reference TRBV7-3 and TRBJ2-2 for the parts outside the CDR3, the full variable domain is GAGVSQTPSNKVTEKGKYVELRCDPISGHTALYWYRQSLGQGPEFLIYFQGTGAADDSGLPNDRFFAVRPEGSVSTLKIQRTERGDSAVYLCASSLSGGIANTGELFFGEGSRLTVL.

V is TRBV19 and J is TRBJ2-3; TRBD2 matches at 9 bases. Looked up from germline, CDR1 is LNHDA and CDR2 is SQIVND (reference sequence). The CDR3 totals 15 residues. With V trimmed by 6 bases and J by 3 bases, 7 bases remained unmatched. CDR3 region: CASRHRGLATDTQYF. CDR3 coding DNA: TGTGCCAGTAGACACCGTGGACTAGCGACAGATACGCAGTATTTT.

The chain combines TRBV5-6 with TRBJ2-1, with TRBD2 matching 13 bases. V shed 4 bases and J 4 bases; nucleotides not matched to a gene: 2. The CDR3 sequence is 15 residues long. Germline V CDR1 and CDR2: SGHDT, YYEEEE. CDR3 residues: CASSLGLAGYNEQFF. DNA of the CDR3: TGTGCCAGCAGCCTGGGACTAGCGGGGTACAATGAGCAGTTCTTC.

The chain has TRBV14 and TRBJ1-1, with D unclear. CDR1 and CDR2 (germline): SGHDN, FVKESK. The V and J ends lost 3 bases and 0 bases respectively, with 8 bases between them. The CDR3 extends over 14 amino acids. In DNA, the CDR3 is TGTGCCAGCAGCCAGGGAAGCATGAACACTGAAGCTTTCTTT. It is translated as CASSQGSMNTEAFF.

The DNA of the CDR3 is TGCGCCAGCAGCCAGGGGCCGGGACTAGACAATGAGCAGTTCTTC. It encodes CASSQGPGLDNEQFF. The V gene is TRBV4-3, the J gene TRBJ2-1, with 8 positions matching TRBD2. The CDR3 totals 15 residues. Germline lookup yields CDR1 LGHNA and CDR2 YSLEER. V lost 3 bases, J lost 5 bases, and 6 bases stayed unmatched.

The V gene is TRBV18, the J gene TRBJ2-1; perhaps TRBD1 as D (6 bases). With 6 bases removed from V and 1 base from J, the gap between germline ends came to 10 bases. CDR1 and CDR2 from the germline V gene are KGHSH and LQKENI. The length of the CDR3 is 14 residues. The CDR3 here is CASSGTISYNEQFF. CDR3 DNA sequence: TGTGCCAGCTCCGGGACAATATCCTACAATGAGCAGTTCTTC.

The V and J genes are TRBV6-4 and TRBJ2-7; D is undetermined. Germline V gives CDR1 MRHNA, CDR2 SNTAGT. The germline V and J ends were trimmed by 5 bases and 1 base, with 15 bases remaining between them. The CDR3 loop spans 15 amino acids. The CDR3 region is CASSPTHGGSYEQYF. The DNA for the CDR3 is TGTGCCAGCAGTCCCACTCACGGCGGATCCTACGAGCAGTACTTC.

This chain uses TRBV2 with TRBJ2-7; 7 nucleotides align to TRBD2. Unmatched junction bases numbered 4, after V lost 6 bases and J lost 2 bases. This CDR3 has 13 residues. CDR1 and CDR2 (germline): SNHLY, FYNNEI. The CDR3 coding sequence is TGTGCCAGCAGCCCGGGAGGTACCTACGAGCAGTACTTC. It specifies CASSPGGTYEQYF. The full variable domain, its missing parts supplied by reference TRBV2 and TRBJ2-7, is EPEVTQTPSHQVTQMGQEVILRCVPISNHLYFYWYRQILGQKVEFLVSFYNNEISEKSEIFDDQFSVERPDGSNFTLKIRSTKLEDSAMYFCASSPGGTYEQYFGPGTRLTVT.

The rearrangement links TRBV10-1 to TRBJ2-7, with 7 bases that match TRBD2. V lost 7 bases, J lost 3 bases, and 3 bases stayed unmatched. Germline lookup yields CDR1 WNHNN and CDR2 SYGVQD (reference sequence). The CDR3 totals 12 residues. In nucleotides, the CDR3 is TGCGCCAGCAAGCGGGGTCTCTACGAGCAGTACTTC. This translates into CASKRGLYEQYF.

V gene TRBV19 combines with J gene TRBJ2-7; 7 positions agree with TRBD1. In germline, CDR1 is LNHDA, CDR2 SQIVND (reference sequence). Trimming took 5 bases from V and 3 from J; bases not matched to a gene: 10. This CDR3 has 15 amino acids. CDR3 DNA sequence: TGTGCCAGTAGTCCACAGGGGCAGAGAGGCTACGAGCAGTACTTC. This sequence encodes CASSPQGQRGYEQYF.

The chain joins TRBV4-1 to TRBJ1-5; TRBD1 agrees at 7 bases. The V gene's germline CDR1 is MGHRA and CDR2 YSYEKL. With V trimmed by 0 bases and J by 0 bases, 5 bases remained unmatched. CDR3 size: 17 residues. CDR3 DNA: TGCGCCAGCAGCCAAGATCGGAACAGGGGTAGCAATCAGCCCCAGCATTTT. It yields the protein CASSQDRNRGSNQPQHF.

This chain links TRBV6-5 with TRBJ1-2, with 9 bases matching TRBD1. The CDR3 is 15 amino acids. J lost 1 base, V lost 4 bases, and 4 bases had no gene match. Germline V gene lookup returns CDR1 MNHEY and CDR2 SVGAGI. The CDR3 loop reads CASSWGTGLNYGYTF. CDR3 DNA: TGTGCCAGCAGTTGGGGGACAGGGCTTAACTATGGCTACACCTTC.

This chain links TRBV2 with TRBJ2-5, with D uncertain. Germline V lookup: CDR1 SNHLY, CDR2 FYNNEI. V was clipped by 4 bases and J by 5 bases, with 8 bases between them. The CDR3 extends over 12 amino acids. The chain's CDR3 is CASSVGSETQYF. CDR3 sequence (DNA): TGTGCCAGCAGTGTGGGGTCTGAGACCCAGTACTTC.

This sequence joins TRBV7-9 and TRBJ2-7; 9 bases match TRBD1. V gave up 0 bases and J gave up 5 bases; unmatched junction bases: 11. CDR1 and CDR2 (germline): SEHNR, FQNEAQ (reference sequence). This CDR3 has 17 residues. The CDR3 spells CASSLATLGTGTHEQYF. The CDR3 DNA is TGTGCCAGCAGCTTAGCTACCCTCGGGACAGGGACTCACGAGCAGTACTTC.

The chain links TRBV29-1 to TRBJ2-3; 9 nucleotides align to TRBD2. CDR1 and CDR2 (germline): SQVTM, ANQGSEA. The junction had 3 bases not matched to a gene; V was cut back by 7 bases and J by 1 base. This CDR3 is built from 13 residues. CDR3 amino acids: CSAASGGTDTQYF. CDR3 in DNA: TGCAGCGCTGCTAGCGGGGGCACAGATACGCAGTATTTT.

CDR3 in DNA: TGTGCCAGTAGTATAGTCCTTTGGACCGGGGAGCTGTTTTTT. Translation gives CASSIVLWTGELFF. The rearrangement links TRBV19 to TRBJ2-2; the D is unclear. The CDR3 has 14 amino acids. Germline V gives CDR1 LNHDA, CDR2 SQIVND (reference sequence). V was pared by 1 base and J by 5 bases, with 8 bases between.

The chain carries TRBV9 and TRBJ2-2; 9 positions agree with TRBD1. CDR1 and CDR2 from the germline V gene are SGDLS and YYNGEE. V lost 3 bases to trimming and J lost 0 bases; unmatched junction nucleotides: 9. The CDR3 covers 18 residues. The CDR3 here is CASSAELGQGANTGELFF. CDR3 bases: TGTGCCAGCAGCGCGGAACTGGGACAGGGCGCGAACACCGGGGAGCTGTTTTTT.

The gene calls are TRBV2 and TRBJ2-2; perhaps TRBD2 as D (6 bases). The V gene lost 3 bases and the J gene lost 1 base, with 6 bases spanning the gap. CDR1 and CDR2 from the germline V gene are SNHLY and FYNNEI. The CDR3 totals 14 residues. CDR3 loop: CASSETRNTGELFF. In nucleotides, the CDR3 is TGTGCCAGCAGTGAGACTAGGAACACCGGGGAGCTGTTTTTT.